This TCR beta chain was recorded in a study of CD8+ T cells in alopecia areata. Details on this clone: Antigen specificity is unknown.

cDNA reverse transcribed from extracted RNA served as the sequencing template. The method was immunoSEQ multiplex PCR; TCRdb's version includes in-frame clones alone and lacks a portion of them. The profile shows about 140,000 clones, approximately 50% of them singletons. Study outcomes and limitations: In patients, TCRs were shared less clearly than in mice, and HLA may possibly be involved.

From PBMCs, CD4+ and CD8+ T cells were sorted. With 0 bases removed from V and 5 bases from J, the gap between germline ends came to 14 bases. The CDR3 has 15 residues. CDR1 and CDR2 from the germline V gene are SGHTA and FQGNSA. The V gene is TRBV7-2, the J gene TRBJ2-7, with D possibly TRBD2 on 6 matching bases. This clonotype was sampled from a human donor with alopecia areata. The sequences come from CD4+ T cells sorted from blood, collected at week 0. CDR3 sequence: CASSLASTSFDEQYF. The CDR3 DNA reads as TGTGCCAGCAGCTTAGCCTCGACTAGTTTCGACGAGCAGTACTTC.